These 22 T cell receptor beta chains were all obtained from the same sample, sequenced in a study of cytomegalovirus exposure and HLA in healthy donors. PCR employed 60 Vbeta and 13 Jbeta primers. Assay: immunoSEQ multiplex PCR; the TCRdb copy retains only in-frame clones and omits some. The repertoire holds approximately 180,000 clones, with roughly 85% as singletons. The sequenced sample consisted of PBMCs. The receptors were gathered from a man aged 40-50 years in good health and CMV-seropositive.

This chain links TRBV21-1 with TRBJ2-7; TRBD2 reflects the table's D call only, with no check against the DNA. TRBV21-1 is assigned pseudogene status. The length of the CDR3 is 15 residues. CDR3 nucleotide sequence: TGTGCCAGCAGCCTCACGGCGGGGGGATTACACGAGCAGTACTTC. Its protein product is CASSLTAGGLHEQYF.

This chain uses TRBV29-1 with TRBJ2-3; D perhaps matches TRBD2 (5 bases). CDR1 and CDR2 from the germline V gene are SQVTM and ANQGSEA. The CDR3 is 17 amino acids. V was cut by 1 base and J by 2 bases, with 19 bases left in between. CDR3 coding DNA: TGCAGCGTTGAAGGTGTATCGGGGTCCCCTTACACAGATACGCAGTATTTT. Protein sequence: CSVEGVSGSPYTDTQYF.

This chain joins TRBV7-9 and TRBJ1-4; 9 bases map to TRBD1. The V gene's germline CDR1 is SEHNR and CDR2 FQNEAQ (reference sequence). With V trimmed by 6 bases and J by 8 bases, 10 bases remained unmatched. The CDR3 runs to 15 residues. CDR3: CASSPDRGGIEKLFF. The CDR3 DNA reads TGTGCCAGCAGTCCGGACAGGGGTGGTATAGAAAAACTGTTTTTT.

This clone was observed a handful of times. This chain uses TRBV28 with TRBJ2-5; D is possibly TRBD1 (6 bases). The V end lost 8 bases, the J end lost 4 bases, and 14 bases lay between the germline ends. Germline CDR1 is MDHEN and CDR2 is SYDVKM. The CDR3 consists of 13 residues. CDR3 coding DNA: TGTGCCAGCCTCCTACAGGGTCGAGAGACCCAGTACTTC. Translated, it gives CASLLQGRETQYF.

The chain combines TRBV7-9 with TRBJ2-7; D might be TRBD2 (7 bases). The CDR3 length is 15 residues. V shed 5 bases and J shed 5 bases, with 19 bases lying between them. CDR1 and CDR2 from the germline V gene are SEHNR and FQNEAQ (reference sequence). The CDR3 loop is CASSPRGGVVDEQYF. In DNA, the CDR3 is TGTGCCAGCAGCCCCAGGGGAGGGGTGGTTGACGAGCAGTACTTC.

The chain recombines TRBV6-1 with TRBJ1-3; D unclear. This CDR3 is built from 15 residues. The ends were cut back, 5 bases at V and 0 bases at J, with 11 bases in the middle. Germline CDR1 reads MNHNS; CDR2 reads SASEGT. CDR3 loop: CASSLQESSGNTIYF. The CDR3 region has the DNA TGTGCCAGCAGTCTCCAGGAAAGCTCTGGAAACACCATATATTTT.

This chain uses TRBV7-9 with TRBJ1-4; the D gene is possibly TRBD1 (6 bases). The germline V gene has CDR1 SEHNR and CDR2 FQNEAQ (reference sequence). With 4 bases removed from V and 8 bases from J, the gap between germline ends came to 14 bases. This CDR3 contains 14 residues. In nucleotides, the CDR3 is TGTGCCAGCAGCTACAGGGTAGTGGAGGAAAAACTGTTTTTT. Translated, it gives CASSYRVVEEKLFF.

The chain uses TRBV15 and TRBJ1-2; 7 positions agree with TRBD1. CDR1 and CDR2 from the germline V gene are LNHNV and YYDKDF (reference sequence). The length of the CDR3 is 16 residues. Trimming at V came to 0 bases and at J to 5 bases, leaving 9 bases not matched to a gene. CDR3 residues: CATSRDTDRNHYGYTF. The CDR3 DNA reads as TGTGCCACCAGCAGAGATACGGACAGGAACCATTATGGCTACACCTTC. The entire variable domain, with the rest obtained from reference TRBV15 and TRBJ1-2, is as follows: DAMVIQNPRYQVTQFGKPVTLSCSQTLNHNVMYWYQQKSSQAPKLLFHYYDKDFNNEADTPDNFQSRRPNTSFCFLDIRSPGLGDTAMYLCATSRDTDRNHYGYTFGSGTRLTVV.

The chain employs TRBV2 and TRBJ2-7, with 7 bases lining up with TRBD1. Germline V CDR1 and CDR2: SNHLY, FYNNEI. J was trimmed by 1 base and V by 6 bases; bases with no gene match: 3. The CDR3 is made up of 13 amino acids. The CDR3 region has the DNA TGTGCCAGCAGACGACAGGGTTCCTACGAGCAGTACTTC. Translating it yields CASRRQGSYEQYF.

The chain employs TRBV7-9 and TRBJ1-2; 8 positions agree with TRBD1. This CDR3 has 13 residues. Germline V lookup: CDR1 SEHNR, CDR2 FQNEAQ (reference sequence). The V segment lost 6 bases and the J segment 7 bases; nucleotides outside the gene matches: 7. The CDR3 sequence: CASRPTGVGGYTF. Here the CDR3 DNA reads TGTGCCAGCAGGCCGACAGGGGTGGGTGGCTACACCTTC.

This chain links TRBV5-3 with TRBJ2-5, with 8 nucleotides matching TRBD2. TRBV5-3 carries the ORF label, with uncertain function. The V gene end was trimmed by 6 bases and the J gene end by 1 base; junction bases not matched to a gene: 2. CDR3 length equals 13 residues. The CDR3 nucleotides are TGTGCCAGAACGGGGGGGCCCCAAGAGACCCAGTACTTC. This translates into CARTGGPQETQYF.

The chain links TRBV10-3 to TRBJ2-7; D might be TRBD1 (5 bases). Between the trimmed V and J ends, which lost 11 bases and 3 bases, there was a span of 29 bases. The CDR3 spans 17 residues. Germline loops: CDR1 ENHRY, CDR2 SYGVKD. The CDR3 protein is CAASGQGIIPPFYEQYF. The CDR3, as DNA: TGTGCCGCCTCAGGGCAGGGAATAATCCCGCCCTTCTACGAGCAGTACTTC.

J is TRBJ2-2 and V is TRBV2, with 7 positions matching TRBD1. After removal of 5 bases from V and 3 bases from J, the junction contained 6 bases not matched to a gene. The CDR3 runs 15 residues. CDR1 is SNHLY and CDR2 is FYNNEI in the germline V gene. The CDR3 bases are TGTGCCAGCAGTTTCGACAGGGCGGACACCGGGGAGCTGTTTTTT. Translated, it gives CASSFDRADTGELFF.

V gene TRBV7-8 combines with J gene TRBJ2-3; 12 bases map to TRBD2. The V segment lost 3 bases and the J segment 2 bases; nucleotides outside the gene matches: 6. Looked up from germline, CDR1 is SGHVS and CDR2 is FQNEAQ. The CDR3 covers 17 residues. In DNA, the CDR3 is TGTGCCAGCAGCTTCATGACTAGCGGGAGTGTCACAGATACGCAGTATTTT. Encoded protein: CASSFMTSGSVTDTQYF.

This clone showed up just once. V is TRBV5-4 and J is TRBJ1-2; 8 positions agree with TRBD1. The V gene end was trimmed by 4 bases and the J gene end by 7 bases; junction bases not matched to a gene: 12. CDR1 and CDR2 (germline): SGHNT, YYREEE (reference sequence). The length of the CDR3 is 15 residues. The CDR3 DNA sequence: TGTGCCAGCAGCCGCCTTAATGGACAGGGTTCTGGCTACACCTTC. Translating gives CASSRLNGQGSGYTF.

The J gene is TRBJ2-7, the V gene TRBV9; D uncertain. The germline V and J ends were trimmed by 0 bases and 3 bases, with 13 bases remaining between them. The V gene's germline CDR1 is SGDLS and CDR2 YYNGEE. This CDR3 spans 15 amino acids. CDR3 DNA: TGTGCCAGCAGCGTAGGAGCAGGCCTCGTCTACGAGCAGTACTTC. Amino acids: CASSVGAGLVYEQYF.

The chain recombines TRBV5-1 with TRBJ2-1; 14 nucleotides match TRBD2. V lost 3 bases, J lost 5 bases, and 4 bases stayed unmatched. CDR3 size: 16 residues. Germline-derived CDR1 and CDR2 are SGHRS and YFSETQ. CDR3 sequence reads: CASSSGLAGANNEQFF. The CDR3 DNA reads TGCGCCAGCAGCTCGGGACTAGCGGGAGCTAACAATGAGCAGTTCTTC.

CDR3 DNA: TGTGCCAGCAGTCAATTATGGGGGCCCCGAGGACAGACCCAAGAGACCCAGTACTTC. This sequence encodes CASSQLWGPRGQTQETQYF. The chain employs TRBV7-9 and TRBJ2-5, with D perhaps TRBD1 (6 bases). CDR1 is SEHNR and CDR2 is FQNEAQ in the germline V gene (reference sequence). The CDR3 has 19 amino acids. The V and J ends lost 6 bases and 1 base respectively, with 27 bases between them.

The chain has TRBV9 and TRBJ2-1, with TRBD2 as a possible D gene (6 bases). Germline-derived CDR1 and CDR2 are SGDLS and YYNGEE. The V gene lost 3 bases and the J gene lost 9 bases, with 7 bases spanning the gap. CDR3 length: 11 residues. CDR3 in amino acids: CASSGDSEQFF. The CDR3 nucleotides read TGTGCCAGCAGCGGGGACTCTGAGCAGTTCTTC.

This chain joins TRBV6-5 and TRBJ1-2, with 7 bases matching TRBD1. The junction had 7 bases not matched to a gene; V was cut back by 6 bases and J by 6 bases. Germline V gene lookup returns CDR1 MNHEY and CDR2 SVGAGI. The CDR3 is made up of 13 amino acids. Here the CDR3 reads CASSKTGFNGYTF. Written as DNA, the CDR3 is TGTGCCAGCAGCAAGACAGGGTTTAATGGCTACACCTTC.

The J gene is TRBJ2-2, the V gene TRBV19; the match to TRBD2 covers 8 bases. The V and J ends lost 6 bases and 1 base, in that order; junction bases with no gene match: 1. The germline V gene has CDR1 LNHDA and CDR2 SQIVND (reference sequence). CDR3 length: 14 residues. Here the CDR3 DNA reads TGTGCCAGTAGGCTAGCGGGGAACACCGGGGAGCTGTTTTTT. This codes for CASRLAGNTGELFF.

This clone was seen a single time. Other DNA sequences from this sample encode an identical CDR3 as well. The V gene is TRBV5-5, the J gene TRBJ1-1, with TRBD1 as a possible D gene (5 bases). The CDR3 totals 15 residues. Trimming left V 3 bases short and J 4 bases short, with 16 bases between. The germline gives CDR1 SGHKS, CDR2 YYEKEE (reference sequence). The CDR3 here is CASSWGTYRFTEAFF. The DNA of the CDR3 is TGTGCCAGCAGCTGGGGGACTTACCGGTTCACTGAAGCTTTCTTT.